This TCR beta chain stems from a study of cytomegalovirus exposure and HLA in healthy donors. Primers: 60 Vbeta forward and 13 Jbeta reverse. Libraries were prepared by immunoSEQ multiplex PCR; TCRdb keeps only in-frame clonotypes and omits some of them. The sample gives just over 150,000 clones, more than 65% of which show up once; around 6.6% is in the top ten. The CDR3 covers 13 residues. The germline V gene has CDR1 MNHNS and CDR2 SASEGT. With V trimmed by 8 bases and J by 8 bases, 6 bases remained unmatched. This clone was found a few times. Antigen: not known. Overall study results and limits: Later, TCR association rates were found to vary by HLA locus, highest for DRB1 and lowest for HLA-C. Later work associated approximately 17,000 TCR beta sequences with HLA alleles at 0.05 false discovery rate. Prediction of most subjects' HLA-A and HLA-B alleles by TCR beta sequences was reportedly accurate.

Likely unrecorded immune exposures existed in these nominally healthy donors. The specimen sequenced was PBMCs. This TCR was recovered from a man over 45 in good health and CMV-seropositive. V is TRBV6-1 and J is TRBJ1-4, with 9 bases fitting TRBD1. The DNA of the CDR3 is TGTGCCAGCGGGGACAGGGTAGGCGAAAAACTGTTTTTT. Its protein is CASGDRVGEKLFF.